Many counts were recorded for the clone carrying this T cell receptor beta chain. CDR1 is LNHNV and CDR2 is YYDKDF in the germline V gene (reference sequence). Trimming pared 0 bases from V and 9 bases from J, leaving 6 bases between. The CDR3 covers 12 residues. A single record per CDR3 protein comes from TCRdb applying MiXCR to the RT-PCR reads. The sample carries about 700,000 distinct CDR3 sequences, more than 13% recorded once. This clonotype originated in a female donor in good health, serving as a healthy control. The V and J genes are TRBV15 and TRBJ1-5; D not certain. The sample consisted of memory CD4+ T cells from blood. This CDR3 reads CATSRDSSPQHF. The CDR3, as DNA: TGTGCCACCAGCAGAGATTCGTCGCCCCAGCATTTT.